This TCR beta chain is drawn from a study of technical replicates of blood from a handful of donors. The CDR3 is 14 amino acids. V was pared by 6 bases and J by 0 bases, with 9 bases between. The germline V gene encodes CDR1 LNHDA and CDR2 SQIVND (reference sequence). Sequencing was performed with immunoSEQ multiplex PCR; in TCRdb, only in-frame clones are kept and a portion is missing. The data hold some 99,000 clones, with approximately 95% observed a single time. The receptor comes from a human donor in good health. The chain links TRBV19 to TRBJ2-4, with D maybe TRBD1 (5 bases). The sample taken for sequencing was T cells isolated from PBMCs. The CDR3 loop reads CASRDSLAKNIQYF. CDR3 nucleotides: TGTGCCAGTAGAGACAGTTTAGCCAAAAACATTCAGTACTTC.